This T cell receptor beta chain stems from a study of OX40 agonist ivuxolimab in advanced cancers. Looking at the study overall: Ivuxolimab doses were 0.01, 0.1, 0.3, 1.5, 3 or 10 mg/kg every 2 weeks. Dose-escalation cases comprised hepatocellular carcinoma, melanoma, renal cell or head and neck cancer.

Overall study results and limits: Near-lowest levels of clonal expansion characterized partial responders at 0.1-3.0 mg/kg. The study observed clonal expansion of CD4+ and CD8+ blood T cells by week 6 at 0.1 to 3.0 mg/kg.

The V gene's germline CDR1 is MNHEY and CDR2 SMNVEV (reference sequence). The ends were cut back, 2 bases at V and 2 bases at J, with 10 bases in the middle. This CDR3 has 14 residues. Only in-frame clones appear in the TCRdb table, and some are missing; sequencing was by immunoSEQ multiplex PCR. Here the sample spans 10,000 to 15,000 clones, 70% to 80% being singletons. A remark on this clone: Its antigen remains unidentified.

This material consisted of CD4+ or CD8+ T cells sorted from blood, taken in a trial of the OX40 agonist ivuxolimab. This sequence originates from an adult with an advanced solid tumor such as melanoma, head and neck, liver or kidney cancer. V is TRBV27 and J is TRBJ2-7, with no clear D. The CDR3 reads CASSLGTPTYEQYF. As DNA, the CDR3 is TGTGCCAGCAGTTTAGGCACCCCAACCTACGAGCAGTACTTC.